A single sample is the source of the 30 T cell receptor beta chains below, sequenced in a study of T cell responses to AZD1222 COVID-19 vaccine. Sequenced by immunoSEQ multiplex PCR; TCRdb stores in-frame clones only, minus some. The repertoire has about 200,000 clones, less than 95% of them found once; the top ten carry about 1.5%. The starting material was peripheral blood, obtained 28 days after the second dose of the MenACWY control vaccine. These receptors were obtained from an adult who received the MenACWY meningococcal vaccine as a control.

This chain joins TRBV28 and TRBJ2-1; no clear D gene. The V end was cut by 6 bases, the J end by 6 bases, with 6 bases between. The CDR3 covers 11 residues. Germline loops: CDR1 MDHEN, CDR2 SYDVKM. The chain's CDR3 is CASRDPNEQFF. The CDR3 nucleotides read TGTGCCAGCAGGGATCCCAATGAGCAGTTCTTC.

This chain connects TRBV7-9 to TRBJ2-3; unclear D gene. Germline assignment: CDR1 SEHNR and CDR2 FQNEAQ (reference sequence). CDR3 length: 12 residues. Trimming took 4 bases from V and 6 from J, leaving 8 bases between them. The CDR3: CASSYPRDTQYF. The DNA of the CDR3 is TGTGCCAGCAGCTATCCGAGGGATACGCAGTATTTT.

V usage is TRBV14 and J usage is TRBJ2-6; D gene unclear. This CDR3 contains 16 residues. The germline V gene has CDR1 SGHDN and CDR2 FVKESK. The V gene lost 1 base and the J gene lost 0 bases, with 7 bases spanning the gap. CDR3 in DNA: TGTGCCAGCAGCCAAGCCGGCCACTCTGGGGCCAACGTCCTGACTTTC. Protein product: CASSQAGHSGANVLTF.

In its sample, this clone was seen once. The rearrangement uses TRBV7-9 and TRBJ1-1; D gene ambiguous. The ends were cut back, 2 bases at V and 3 bases at J, with 10 bases in the middle. The CDR3 has 14 residues. Per the germline V gene, CDR1 is SEHNR and CDR2 is FQNEAQ (reference sequence). CDR3: CASSLLGSDTEAFF. The CDR3 DNA reads as TGTGCCAGCAGCTTATTAGGGTCTGACACTGAAGCTTTCTTT.

This chain links TRBV24-1 with TRBJ2-3; D gene ambiguous. V lost 4 bases to trimming and J lost 3 bases, with 16 bases between them. Germline assignment: CDR1 KGHDR and CDR2 SFDVKD. CDR3 length equals 16 residues. The CDR3 DNA follows: TGTGCCACCAGTGACCGGACCTCGCAAGGGACAGATACGCAGTATTTT. Amino acid sequence: CATSDRTSQGTDTQYF.

This chain joins TRBV18 and TRBJ1-2, with 7 positions matching TRBD1. Looked up from germline, CDR1 is KGHSH and CDR2 is LQKENI. This CDR3 is 13 amino acids long. Trimming cost V 3 bases and J 5 bases; bases outside gene matches: 3. CDR3 sequence: CASSPDREYGYTF. For the CDR3, the DNA is TGTGCCAGCTCACCCGACAGGGAGTATGGCTACACCTTC.

CDR3 in DNA: TGTGCCAGCAGTGAAAGGGACACCGGGGAGCTGTTTTTT. Translating gives CASSERDTGELFF. The V gene is TRBV6-4, the J gene TRBJ2-2; D uncertain. Per germline, CDR1 MRHNA and CDR2 SNTAGT. CDR3 size: 13 residues. V was trimmed by 3 bases and J by 3 bases, leaving 5 bases between them.

This clone was detected only a few times. The CDR3 region has the DNA TGTGCCAGCAGCTCGGTATATGGCTACACCTTC. This encodes CASSSVYGYTF. The chain uses TRBV5-6 and TRBJ1-2; no definite D call. The CDR3 is 11 amino acids. Trimming took 3 bases from V and 5 from J, leaving 5 bases between them. CDR1 is SGHDT, CDR2 YYEEEE, per germline.

V is TRBV27 and J is TRBJ1-1, with D perhaps matching TRBD1 (5 bases). The CDR3 runs 15 residues. Trimming removed 3 bases at V and 0 bases at J, with 11 bases between. The germline V gene encodes CDR1 MNHEY and CDR2 SMNVEV (reference sequence). This CDR3 reads CASSLSGALNTEAFF. CDR3 DNA: TGTGCCAGCAGTTTGAGTGGGGCCTTGAACACTGAAGCTTTCTTT.

The chain employs TRBV7-3 and TRBJ2-7; D uncertain. Trimming took 0 bases from V and 4 from J, leaving 7 bases between them. This CDR3 is built from 13 residues. Germline CDR1 is SGHTA and CDR2 is FQGTGA. Written as DNA, the CDR3 is TGTGCCAGCAGCTTAACCCCCGCATACGAGCAGTACTTC. This codes for CASSLTPAYEQYF.

This clone was counted between two and nine times. This chain joins TRBV9 and TRBJ1-2, with a possible D match to TRBD1 (6 bases). CDR1 and CDR2 (germline): SGDLS, YYNGEE. The CDR3 is 15 residues long. Trimming left V 0 bases short and J 4 bases short, with 13 bases between. The CDR3 spells CASSVAGGPSYGYTF. In DNA, the CDR3 is TGTGCCAGCAGCGTAGCTGGGGGGCCTTCCTATGGCTACACCTTC. The whole variable domain, remainder taken from reference TRBV9 and TRBJ1-2, is DSGVTQTPKHLITATGQRVTLRCSPRSGDLSVYWYQQSLDQGLQFLIQYYNGEERAKGNILERFSAQQFPDLHSELNLSSLELGDSALYFCASSVAGGPSYGYTFGSGTRLTVV.

J is TRBJ2-5 and V is TRBV9; the D is unclear. V shed 3 bases and J shed 4 bases, with 13 bases lying between them. Germline CDR1 is SGDLS and CDR2 is YYNGEE. CDR3 size: 14 residues. Written as DNA, the CDR3 is TGTGCCAGCAGCGGAGTTCCGGGCCCAGAGACCCAGTACTTC. This translates into CASSGVPGPETQYF.

This clone has a handful of counts. This chain uses TRBV29-1 with TRBJ1-5; TRBD1 is a possible D gene (5 bases). The CDR3 has 14 amino acids. Germline values: CDR1 SQVTM, CDR2 ANQGSEA. Trimming removed 7 bases from V and 1 base from J, with 14 bases in between. This CDR3 is CSASLGESNQPQHF. In DNA, the CDR3 is TGCAGCGCCAGCTTGGGGGAGAGCAATCAGCCCCAGCATTTT.

The count of this clone is one. This chain links TRBV5-4 with TRBJ2-3; either TRBD1 or TRBD2 may supply D (6 bases each). Trimming cost V 4 bases and J 3 bases, with 18 bases left between them. The CDR3 sequence is 16 residues long. Germline V gene sequence: CDR1 SGHNT, CDR2 YYREEE (reference sequence). The CDR3 reads CASSPPLGAGTDTQYF. Written as DNA, the CDR3 is TGTGCCAGCAGCCCACCCCTGGGGGCGGGGACAGATACGCAGTATTTT.

The chain couples TRBV12-3 or TRBV12-4 to TRBJ2-1; D gene unclear. Trimming took off 9 bases at V and 5 bases at J, with 5 bases between the two ends. CDR3 length: 10 residues. The chain's CDR3 is CASSNNEQFF. Here the CDR3 DNA reads TGTGCCAGTTCCAACAATGAGCAGTTCTTC.

This chain links TRBV28 with TRBJ1-1; D unclear. Trimming stripped 6 bases from V and 8 bases from J, with 16 bases between. The CDR3 covers 13 residues. The germline V gene encodes CDR1 MDHEN and CDR2 SYDVKM. The CDR3 protein is CASSNGREQEAFF. The CDR3 bases are TGTGCCAGCAGCAACGGACGGGAACAAGAAGCTTTCTTT.

CDR3 residues: CASSLRDRVQPQHF. CDR3 in DNA: TGTGCCAGCTCCCTTCGGGACAGGGTTCAGCCCCAGCATTTT. The J gene is TRBJ1-5, the V gene TRBV18; TRBD1 matches at 9 bases. The CDR3 runs to 14 residues. CDR1 is KGHSH, CDR2 LQKENI, per germline. V was clipped by 6 bases and J by 6 bases; unmatched bases: 6.

This rearrangement joins TRBV15 to TRBJ1-5; 8 positions agree with TRBD1. This CDR3 has 15 residues. Germline V CDR1 and CDR2: LNHNV, YYDKDF (reference sequence). V lost 4 bases and J lost 2; bases outside the gene matches: 4. The CDR3 here is CATSKDRAGNQPQHF. The CDR3 DNA reads TGTGCCACCAGCAAGGACAGGGCTGGCAATCAGCCCCAGCATTTT.

The chain links TRBV18 to TRBJ2-1, with 8 bases matching TRBD2. The CDR3 extends over 15 amino acids. Per germline, CDR1 KGHSH and CDR2 LQKENI. V lost 2 bases, J lost 3 bases, and 3 bases stayed unmatched. In nucleotides, the CDR3 is TGTGCCAGCTCACCAGGGACTAGGGGCTACAATGAGCAGTTCTTC. It is translated as CASSPGTRGYNEQFF. The whole variable domain, filled in from reference TRBV18 and TRBJ2-1, reads NAGVMQNPRHLVRRRGQEARLRCSPMKGHSHVYWYRQLPEEGLKFMVYLQKENIIDESGMPKERFSAEFPKEGPSILRIQQVVRGDSAAYFCASSPGTRGYNEQFFGPGTRLTVL.

On this clone itself: The same CDR3 is also encoded by other DNA sequences in this sample. V gene TRBV6-5 combines with J gene TRBJ1-3; D not certain. The V end was cut by 0 bases, the J end by 0 bases, with 9 bases between. The V gene's germline CDR1 is MNHEY and CDR2 SVGAGI. The CDR3 has 16 amino acids. CDR3 nucleotides: TGTGCCAGCAGTTACTCACCGGGGAGCTCTGGAAACACCATATATTTT. It yields the protein CASSYSPGSSGNTIYF.

The rearrangement uses TRBV27 and TRBJ2-3, with 8 bases identical to TRBD1. Trimming took 7 bases from V and 1 from J; bases not matched to a gene: 7. The CDR3 is 15 residues long. CDR1 MNHEY and CDR2 SMNVEV come from the germline V gene (reference sequence). CDR3 DNA sequence: TGTGCCAGCAATTTTCTGGGACAGGGCACAGATACGCAGTATTTT. Protein sequence: CASNFLGQGTDTQYF.

This chain connects TRBV27 to TRBJ1-5; TRBD1 might be the D (5 bases). The CDR3 length is 15 residues. V lost 2 bases, J lost 3 bases, and 11 bases lay in between. Germline CDR1 reads MNHEY; CDR2 reads SMNVEV (reference sequence). The CDR3 loop reads CASSLEGTNNQPQHF. The CDR3 DNA sequence: TGTGCCAGCAGTTTAGAGGGGACCAACAATCAGCCCCAGCATTTT.

This clone was recorded once. The J gene is TRBJ1-3, the V gene TRBV30; D is possibly TRBD1 (5 bases). The CDR3 runs 15 residues. The V and J ends lost 3 bases and 0 bases respectively, with 12 bases between them. Germline V gene sequence: CDR1 GTSNPN, CDR2 SVGIG (reference sequence). The CDR3 DNA follows: TGTGCCTGGAGCATAAGGGGTGGCTCTGGAAACACCATATATTTT. It yields the protein CAWSIRGGSGNTIYF.

This chain joins TRBV9 and TRBJ1-5; D is undetermined. Germline V gene sequence: CDR1 SGDLS, CDR2 YYNGEE. This CDR3 has 15 amino acids. V was cut by 0 bases and J by 4 bases, with 11 bases left in between. CDR3 bases: TGTGCCAGCAGCGTAGCGGACTCCCGAAATCAGCCCCAGCATTTT. It specifies CASSVADSRNQPQHF.

V usage is TRBV7-2 and J usage is TRBJ2-7; D unresolved. Per germline, CDR1 SGHTA and CDR2 FQGNSA. There are 16 residues in the CDR3. V was clipped by 2 bases and J by 2 bases, with 16 bases between them. The CDR3 nucleotides read TGTGCCAGCAGCTTATCTTCGGTAGTGACTCCCTACGAGCAGTACTTC. Its translation is CASSLSSVVTPYEQYF.

The chain recombines TRBV2 with TRBJ1-2; perhaps TRBD1 as D (6 bases). The CDR3 is 14 amino acids. CDR1 is SNHLY, CDR2 FYNNEI, per germline. V lost 1 base to trimming and J lost 8 bases, with 14 bases between them. CDR3 amino acids: CASSEGGAPAGYTF. The CDR3 DNA sequence: TGTGCCAGCAGTGAAGGGGGGGCCCCCGCCGGCTACACCTTC.

This clone was found once. The chain couples TRBV7-8 to TRBJ1-6; D is ambiguous. The V gene lost 5 bases and the J gene lost 9 bases, with 20 bases spanning the gap. This CDR3 spans 16 amino acids. Germline V gene lookup returns CDR1 SGHVS and CDR2 FQNEAQ. This chain's CDR3 is CASSGGGGYYGSPLHF. The DNA for the CDR3 is TGTGCCAGCAGCGGTGGCGGCGGATACTACGGTTCACCCCTCCACTTT.

The chain couples TRBV30 to TRBJ1-6; 8 bases are a match to TRBD1. CDR3 length equals 17 residues. V gave up 3 bases and J gave up 1 base; unmatched junction bases: 8. The V gene's germline CDR1 is GTSNPN and CDR2 SVGIG (reference sequence). CDR3: CAWRGTGGGSYNSPLHF. Written as DNA, the CDR3 is TGTGCCTGGAGAGGAACAGGGGGTGGTTCCTATAATTCACCCCTCCACTTT.

The J gene is TRBJ1-5, the V gene TRBV2; a weak D match, TRBD1 (5 bases). Looked up from germline, CDR1 is SNHLY and CDR2 is FYNNEI. The CDR3 length is 14 residues. Trimming took off 3 bases at V and 6 bases at J, with 12 bases between the two ends. CDR3 DNA: TGTGCCAGCAGTGAGGTCTCGGGGCCTCAGCCCCAGCATTTT. It yields the protein CASSEVSGPQPQHF. Full variable domain (rest looked up from reference TRBV2 and TRBJ1-5): EPEVTQTPSHQVTQMGQEVILRCVPISNHLYFYWYRQILGQKVEFLVSFYNNEISEKSEIFDDQFSVERPDGSNFTLKIRSTKLEDSAMYFCASSEVSGPQPQHFGDGTRLSIL.

This sequence joins TRBV15 and TRBJ2-4, with D maybe TRBD2 (5 bases). This CDR3 spans 16 amino acids. CDR1 LNHNV and CDR2 YYDKDF come from the germline V gene (reference sequence). The V and J ends lost 4 bases and 0 bases respectively, with 13 bases between them. The CDR3 here is CATSTGGGLAKNIQYF. DNA for the CDR3: TGTGCCACCAGCACGGGTGGTGGACTAGCCAAAAACATTCAGTACTTC.